This TCR beta chain derives from a study of blood T cell repertoires in COVID-19. Study details: Samples of COVID-19 (acute and convalescent) were obtained from the United States, Italy and Spain. Nucleic acid was either cDNA or gDNA, and it came from T cells, B-cell-depleted T cells, or PBMCs.

Original methodology: Amplification from reference gene primers served as the basis for estimated nucleated cell counts. Profiling relied on immunoSEQ multiplex PCR, and the TCRdb table lists in-frame clones only, not all of them. V and J calls and clone size are as listed in that table; D and trimming were resolved from the DNA. Of a few hundred thousand clones in the sample, less than 90% were seen once. CDR1 SEHNR and CDR2 FQNEAQ come from the germline V gene (reference sequence). The CDR3 is made up of 13 amino acids. Source material: peripheral blood. The source is a man aged 60 to 69 with acute or convalescent COVID-19. The chain is built from TRBV7-9 and TRBJ2-1, with 9 bases that match TRBD1. The CDR3 reads CASGGGQGFWQFF. The CDR3 DNA sequence: TGTGCTAGTGGAGGGGGACAGGGTTTCTGGCAGTTCTTC.